Described below is a single T cell receptor (beta chain) sequence and its context. Its specificity is not known. Germline CDR1 and CDR2: SGHDT and YYEEEE. V was clipped by 2 bases and J by 1 base, with 7 bases between them. The CDR3 is made up of 13 amino acids. This record comes from a study of T cell responses to AZD1222 COVID-19 vaccine. Study-wide results and caveats: Only 5 or 6 people who got AZD1222 tested seropositive at baseline.

Data came from immunoSEQ multiplex PCR; TCRdb stores just in-frame clones and leaves some out. The sample holds some 150,000 clones, less than 90% seen once. Specimen: peripheral blood, collected on day 0 of MenACWY control vaccination. This sequence was found in an adult in good health. This chain connects TRBV5-6 to TRBJ2-7; no clear D. In DNA form, the CDR3 reads TGTGCCAGCAGCTTCGGAGAGTCCTACGAGCAGTACTTC. The encoded protein is CASSFGESYEQYF.